The 18 T cell receptor beta chains reported below all come from one sample, sequenced in a study of patients and donors after allogeneic stem cell transplantation. TCRdb independently ran MiXCR on the RT-PCR reads; one entry per CDR3 protein. The sample holds tens of thousands of distinct CDR3 sequences, around 5% seen once. Specimen: blood, either unsorted or a sorted T cell fraction (not recorded which). Every receptor here comes from a human donor who was either an allogeneic HSCT recipient or a stem cell or donor lymphocyte infusion donor (not recorded which). It is not recorded whose cells these are; they may come from a transplant donor.

This clonotype was seen many times. The chain carries TRBV7-9 and TRBJ2-1; 7 nucleotides match TRBD1. The V segment lost 5 bases and the J segment 4 bases; nucleotides outside the gene matches: 8. The CDR3 loop spans 15 amino acids. The germline CDR1 and CDR2 sequences are SEHNR and FQNEAQ (reference sequence). The CDR3 loop is CASSLGDSEYNEQFF. Here the CDR3 DNA reads TGTGCCAGCAGCCTTGGGGACAGCGAATACAATGAGCAGTTCTTC.

This clonotype was observed at least ten times. The rearrangement links TRBV20-1 to TRBJ1-5; D ambiguous. CDR3 length: 14 residues. Germline V gene data show CDR1 as DFQATT and CDR2 as SNEGSKA (reference sequence). The ends were cut back, 1 base at V and 3 bases at J, with 10 bases in the middle. The CDR3: CSARAGANNQPQHF. The CDR3 DNA reads TGCAGTGCTAGAGCGGGTGCGAACAATCAGCCCCAGCATTTT.

This clonotype was picked up a small number of times. This chain joins TRBV20-1 and TRBJ2-5; D ambiguous. CDR1 and CDR2 from the germline V gene are DFQATT and SNEGSKA (reference sequence). The CDR3 consists of 12 residues. V lost 3 bases, J lost 7 bases, and 12 bases lay in between. CDR3 region: CSASPAGGTQYF. The CDR3 DNA reads TGCAGTGCTAGTCCGGCAGGCGGGACCCAGTACTTC.

There are many counts of this clonotype. V and J are TRBV12-3 or TRBV12-4 and TRBJ2-2; D not resolved. The CDR3 has 13 residues. V dropped 3 bases and J dropped 5 bases, with 7 bases sitting between them. For the CDR3, the DNA is TGTGCCAGCAGTTTGCAGACAACCGGGGAGCTGTTTTTT. The encoded protein is CASSLQTTGELFF.

This clonotype was counted only a few times. The chain uses TRBV19 and TRBJ2-1; D not resolved. Germline loops: CDR1 LNHDA, CDR2 SQIVND (reference sequence). V was shortened by 7 bases and J by 0 bases, with 10 bases between the two germline ends. The CDR3 sequence is 14 residues long. This CDR3 is CASTPGVSYNEQFF. The CDR3 nucleotides are TGTGCCAGTACCCCAGGAGTCTCCTACAATGAGCAGTTCTTC.

In this sample, this clonotype turned up many times. This rearrangement joins TRBV7-9 to TRBJ1-2; D may be TRBD1 (6 bases). The CDR3 loop spans 14 amino acids. Per germline, CDR1 SEHNR and CDR2 FQNEAQ (reference sequence). V was pared by 6 bases and J by 1 base, with 12 bases between. This chain's CDR3 is CASSPQGGNYGYTF. The CDR3 DNA reads as TGTGCCAGCAGTCCACAGGGAGGTAACTATGGCTACACCTTC.

The chain has TRBV15 and TRBJ2-3; 11 nucleotides match TRBD1. V dropped 6 bases and J dropped 7; count of bases not matched to a gene: 6. Germline assignment: CDR1 LNHNV and CDR2 YYDKDF (reference sequence). The CDR3 contains 14 residues. CDR3: CATRTGTGGNTQYF. CDR3 sequence (DNA): TGTGCCACCAGGACCGGGACAGGGGGAAATACGCAGTATTTT.

There are many counts of this clonotype. The chain is built from TRBV27 and TRBJ2-1; the D is unclear. In germline, CDR1 is MNHEY, CDR2 SMNVEV (reference sequence). Trimming removed 3 bases from V and 6 bases from J, with 9 bases in between. This CDR3 contains 13 residues. The CDR3 DNA reads as TGTGCCAGCAGTTTTGCCGGCGGCAATGAGCAGTTCTTC. It specifies CASSFAGGNEQFF.

This clonotype was counted only a few times. This chain joins TRBV19 and TRBJ2-2; D is uncertain. V lost 7 bases and J 6 bases, leaving 12 bases between the germline ends. The CDR3 covers 13 residues. Germline V gives CDR1 LNHDA, CDR2 SQIVND (reference sequence). DNA of the CDR3: TGTGCCAGTAAACTCGAGTCCGCCGGGGAGCTGTTTTTT. It is translated as CASKLESAGELFF.

The CDR3 DNA is TGTGCCAGCAGTTTGGGACGGACCTACGAGCAGTACTTC. Amino acids: CASSLGRTYEQYF. The J gene is TRBJ2-7, the V gene TRBV28; D is tentatively TRBD1 or TRBD2 (5 bases each). Germline-derived CDR1 and CDR2 are MDHEN and SYDVKM. The CDR3 loop spans 13 amino acids. The V end was cut by 3 bases, the J end by 2 bases, with 8 bases between.

This clonotype was counted ten times or more. The chain is built from TRBV28 and TRBJ2-3, with 11 bases identical to TRBD2. V dropped 6 bases and J dropped 5; count of bases not matched to a gene: 10. CDR1 and CDR2 (germline): MDHEN, SYDVKM. The CDR3 length is 16 residues. Here the CDR3 DNA reads TGTGCCAGCAGCCGTACTAGCGGGAGCGGCATAGATACGCAGTATTTT. It codes for CASSRTSGSGIDTQYF.

This clonotype came up many times. The chain combines TRBV5-1 with TRBJ1-1; TRBD1 aligns across 7 bases. This CDR3 is built from 16 residues. J lost 0 bases, V lost 0 bases, and 5 bases had no gene match. Germline CDR1 SGHRS, CDR2 YFSETQ. The CDR3 sequence: CASSLDPGGMNTEAFF. Here the CDR3 DNA reads TGCGCCAGCAGCTTGGACCCAGGGGGGATGAACACTGAAGCTTTCTTT. The full variable domain, rest sourced from reference TRBV5-1 and TRBJ1-1, is KAGVTQTPRYLIKTRGQQVTLSCSPISGHRSVSWYQQTPGQGLQFLFEYFSETQRNKGNFPGRFSGRQFSNSRSEMNVSTLELGDSALYLCASSLDPGGMNTEAFFGQGTRLTVV.

This clonotype was counted at least ten times. The chain employs TRBV27 and TRBJ1-1; D gene uncertain. V shed 10 bases and J shed 6 bases, with 9 bases lying between them. The CDR3 is 10 amino acids. Germline V gene sequence: CDR1 MNHEY, CDR2 SMNVEV (reference sequence). The CDR3 region is CATVTPEAFF. The DNA for the CDR3 is TGTGCCACCGTGACACCTGAAGCTTTCTTT.

This clonotype was recorded a few times. V is TRBV24-1 and J is TRBJ1-5; D unresolved. The V and J ends lost 3 bases and 0 bases respectively, with 5 bases between them. The CDR3 totals 14 residues. In germline, CDR1 is KGHDR, CDR2 SFDVKD. Here the CDR3 reads CATSDNTSNQPQHF. CDR3 coding DNA: TGTGCCACCAGTGATAATACTAGCAATCAGCCCCAGCATTTT.

The V call is TRBV27, the J call TRBJ1-6; no clear D. Per the germline V gene, CDR1 is MNHEY and CDR2 is SMNVEV (reference sequence). V lost 5 bases and J lost 7, with 12 bases in between. CDR3 length: 14 amino acids. CDR3 in amino acids: CASSRDNANSPLHF. For the CDR3, the DNA is TGTGCCAGCAGTAGAGACAACGCAAATTCACCCCTCCACTTT.

This clonotype ranks as medium-sized. The genes are TRBV12-3 or TRBV12-4 and TRBJ2-1; D uncertain. V lost 1 base to trimming and J lost 9 bases, with 10 bases between them. The CDR3 totals 13 residues. In DNA form, the CDR3 reads TGTGCCAGCAGTTTAGGCCAGTCTGGTGAGCAGTTCTTC. Translated, it gives CASSLGQSGEQFF.

This clonotype was counted many times. V usage is TRBV5-6 and J usage is TRBJ1-6; TRBD1 might be the D (6 bases). Per the germline V gene, CDR1 is SGHDT and CDR2 is YYEEEE. This CDR3 has 14 residues. V lost 4 bases and J 8 bases, leaving 13 bases between the germline ends. CDR3 DNA: TGTGCCAGCAGCCCCCAGGGGTCCCATTCACCCCTCCACTTT. It yields the protein CASSPQGSHSPLHF.

This clonotype was observed many times. The genes are TRBV10-2 and TRBJ2-2; 9 bases map to TRBD2. Germline V gives CDR1 WSHSY, CDR2 SAAADI. V was pared by 4 bases and J by 7 bases, with 16 bases of the junction left unmatched. This CDR3 region has 18 residues. CDR3 sequence reads: CASSGSPGSGRSYGELFF. Here the CDR3 DNA reads TGCGCCAGCAGTGGTTCTCCGGGGAGCGGGAGGAGTTACGGGGAGCTGTTTTTT.